These 18 T cell receptor beta chains were sequenced from one sample in a study of T cell responses to AZD1222 COVID-19 vaccine. TCRdb's copy holds only in-frame clones and misses some; the assay was immunoSEQ multiplex PCR. This sample has fewer than 70,000 clones, with around 80% found just once. The specimen was peripheral blood, collected 28 days after the second AZD1222 dose. All receptors derive from an adult who received the AZD1222 COVID-19 vaccine.

This clone was detected only a few times. V gene TRBV5-1 combines with J gene TRBJ1-4; D is possibly TRBD1 (6 bases). Germline CDR1 reads SGHRS; CDR2 reads YFSETQ. The CDR3 has 17 residues. V shed 0 bases and J shed 5 bases, with 17 bases lying between them. The CDR3 region is CASSLEAVGARNEKLFF. In nucleotides, the CDR3 is TGCGCCAGCAGCTTGGAAGCGGTGGGGGCCAGGAATGAAAAACTGTTTTTT.

The rearrangement uses TRBV7-9 and TRBJ1-1, with 10 bases lining up with TRBD1. V was pared by 6 bases and J by 2 bases, with 3 bases of the junction left unmatched. Per germline, CDR1 SEHNR and CDR2 FQNEAQ (reference sequence). This CDR3 is 14 amino acids long. The chain's CDR3 is CASRRDRGNTEAFF. CDR3 in DNA: TGTGCCAGCAGACGGGACAGGGGAAACACTGAAGCTTTCTTT.

This clone occurred a few times. This chain uses TRBV28 with TRBJ1-4; unclear D gene. This CDR3 is built from 14 residues. Trimming pared 4 bases from V and 7 bases from J, leaving 13 bases between. Germline assignment: CDR1 MDHEN and CDR2 SYDVKM. CDR3 bases: TGTGCCAGCAGTTCGTCCCAGGACGGTGAAAAACTGTTTTTT. Its protein is CASSSSQDGEKLFF.

The chain uses TRBV29-1 and TRBJ1-2; TRBD1 aligns across 7 bases. V lost 7 bases, J lost 12 bases, and 17 bases stayed unmatched. CDR1 is SQVTM, CDR2 ANQGSEA, per germline. This CDR3 is built from 13 residues. The CDR3 protein is CSGQTGSPQVNTF. In nucleotides, the CDR3 is TGCAGCGGACAGACAGGGTCCCCTCAAGTGAACACCTTC.

The chain recombines TRBV5-1 with TRBJ1-1; 11 bases align to TRBD1. The germline V gene encodes CDR1 SGHRS and CDR2 YFSETQ. V lost 2 bases, J lost 0 bases, and 9 bases stayed unmatched. The CDR3 loop spans 18 amino acids. The CDR3 region is CASSFSGTGGFLNTEAFF. Written as DNA, the CDR3 is TGCGCCAGCAGCTTTTCTGGGACAGGGGGATTCCTGAACACTGAAGCTTTCTTT. Drawing the rest from reference TRBV5-1 and TRBJ1-1, the complete variable domain is KAGVTQTPRYLIKTRGQQVTLSCSPISGHRSVSWYQQTPGQGLQFLFEYFSETQRNKGNFPGRFSGRQFSNSRSEMNVSTLELGDSALYLCASSFSGTGGFLNTEAFFGQGTRLTVV.

The chain recombines TRBV3-1 (or the pseudogene TRBV3-2) with TRBJ2-4; perhaps TRBD2 as D (7 bases). Germline-derived CDR1 and CDR2 are LGHDT and YNNKEL (reference sequence). This CDR3 is 16 amino acids long. V lost 0 bases and J lost 2, with 11 bases in between. The CDR3 sequence: CASSQDGGAPKNIQYF. The CDR3, as DNA: TGTGCCAGCAGCCAAGATGGGGGGGCGCCCAAAAACATTCAGTACTTC.

This chain links TRBV28 with TRBJ2-7; 11 bases are a match to TRBD1. After removal of 5 bases from V and 8 bases from J, the junction contained 8 bases not matched to a gene. The CDR3 runs to 14 residues. Germline CDR1 MDHEN, CDR2 SYDVKM. The CDR3 is CASSPGTGGYKQYF. In DNA, the CDR3 is TGTGCCAGCAGTCCAGGGACAGGGGGGTATAAGCAGTACTTC.

The rearrangement uses TRBV14 and TRBJ1-2, with a possible D match to TRBD1 (5 bases). Germline V gene sequence: CDR1 SGHDN, CDR2 FVKESK. The CDR3 sequence is 12 residues long. V was trimmed by 2 bases and J by 8 bases, leaving 9 bases between them. CDR3: CASSQLGTGYTF. Here the CDR3 DNA reads TGTGCCAGCAGCCAACTAGGGACGGGCTACACCTTC.

The rearrangement joins TRBV6-5 to TRBJ2-7; the D is unclear. The length of the CDR3 is 13 residues. V was shortened by 6 bases and J by 2 bases, with 11 bases between the two germline ends. Germline assignment: CDR1 MNHEY and CDR2 SVGAGI. In DNA, the CDR3 is TGTGCCAGCAGGCAAGCCTGGGCCTACGAGCAGTACTTC. Encoded protein: CASRQAWAYEQYF.

The J gene is TRBJ1-4, the V gene TRBV11-2; D is unresolved. V gave up 2 bases and J gave up 4 bases, with 14 bases separating them. The germline CDR1 and CDR2 sequences are SGHAT and FQNNGV. This CDR3 comprises 16 residues. The DNA of the CDR3 is TGTGCCAGCAGCTTAAGCGTGGCCGGGCTTAATGAAAAACTGTTTTTT. Translation: CASSLSVAGLNEKLFF.

V is TRBV6-2 or TRBV6-3 and J is TRBJ1-2, with unresolved D. V lost 2 bases to trimming and J lost 6 bases, with 16 bases between them. CDR3 size: 15 residues. Germline CDR1 and CDR2: MNHEY and SVGEGT. The CDR3 here is CASSYAGYVRDGYTF. CDR3 nucleotide sequence: TGTGCCAGCAGTTACGCCGGATACGTAAGGGATGGCTACACCTTC.

V usage is TRBV11-1 and J usage is TRBJ2-5, with 8 bases fitting TRBD1. This CDR3 spans 16 amino acids. CDR1 and CDR2 (germline): SGHAT, FQDESV (reference sequence). Trimming at V came to 5 bases and at J to 1 base, leaving 9 bases not matched to a gene. CDR3 sequence: CASSAYRTGFQETQYF. CDR3 nucleotides: TGTGCCAGCAGCGCTTACCGGACAGGGTTCCAAGAGACCCAGTACTTC. Based on the CDR3 plus reference TRBV11-1 and TRBJ2-5, the full variable domain is EAEVAQSPRYKITEKSQAVAFWCDPISGHATLYWYRQILGQGPELLVQFQDESVVDDSQLPKDRFSAERLKGVDSTLKIQPAELGDSAMYLCASSAYRTGFQETQYFGPGTRLLVL.

This clone was counted once. The CDR3: CASSKGDIINEKLFF. CDR3 sequence (DNA): TGCGCCAGCAGCAAAGGCGACATCATTAATGAAAAACTGTTTTTT. This sequence joins TRBV4-1 and TRBJ1-4, with D hard to call. The CDR3 totals 15 residues. The V and J ends lost 5 bases and 4 bases respectively, with 14 bases between them. Germline lookup yields CDR1 MGHRA and CDR2 YSYEKL.

The CDR3 sequence: CASSEPGQPNEKLFF. As DNA, the CDR3 is TGTGCCAGCAGTGAACCGGGACAACCTAATGAAAAACTGTTTTTT. J is TRBJ1-4 and V is TRBV6-1, with a possible D match to TRBD1 (6 bases). V was pared by 2 bases and J by 3 bases, with 10 bases between. The germline gives CDR1 MNHNS, CDR2 SASEGT. The CDR3 runs to 15 residues.

V usage is TRBV5-1 and J usage is TRBJ2-7; D might be TRBD2 (5 bases). The CDR3 is made up of 14 amino acids. CDR1 is SGHRS and CDR2 is YFSETQ in the germline V gene. The germline V and J ends were trimmed by 5 bases and 0 bases, with 12 bases remaining between them. DNA of the CDR3: TGCGCCAGCAGAATAATGACTACCTCCTACGAGCAGTACTTC. It specifies CASRIMTTSYEQYF.

This rearrangement joins TRBV5-5 to TRBJ2-5; TRBD1 or TRBD2 may be the D gene (5 bases each). There are 14 residues in the CDR3. Germline V gives CDR1 SGHKS, CDR2 YYEKEE (reference sequence). V dropped 7 bases and J dropped 0 bases, with 13 bases sitting between them. CDR3 in DNA: TGTGCCAGCGCCCGAGGGGCAGACCAAGAGACCCAGTACTTC. This encodes CASARGADQETQYF.

The rearrangement links TRBV19 to TRBJ1-4; TRBD1 is a possible D gene (6 bases). Germline CDR1 and CDR2: LNHDA and SQIVND (reference sequence). This CDR3 spans 18 amino acids. The V end was cut by 4 bases, the J end by 0 bases, with 18 bases between. The CDR3 loop reads CASSTGQHLTATNEKLFF. CDR3 in DNA: TGTGCCAGTAGTACCGGACAGCATCTTACTGCAACTAATGAAAAACTGTTTTTT.

V usage is TRBV3-1 (or the pseudogene TRBV3-2) and J usage is TRBJ1-4; unclear D gene. Germline CDR1 and CDR2: LGHDT and YNNKEL (reference sequence). Trimming shortened V by 5 bases and J by 0 bases, and 7 bases separated the two germline ends. This CDR3 is built from 14 residues. The CDR3 region is CASSLASTNEKLFF. CDR3 bases: TGTGCCAGCAGCTTAGCTTCAACTAATGAAAAACTGTTTTTT.